This T cell receptor beta chain was retrieved from a study of Ad26.COV2.S vaccination and SARS-CoV-2 variants. Profiled with immunoSEQ multiplex PCR; TCRdb holds only in-frame clones, not every one. The table lists fewer than 800,000 clones, 70% to 90% of them singletons. Treatment meaning: 15 to 20 received Ad26.COV2.S at low or high dose, single or two shots; five or six received placebo; per-sample allocation not given. Sampling happened 63 days after the first vaccine or placebo injection. Notes on this clone: The antigen remains unidentified.

With 0 bases removed from V and 12 bases from J, the gap between germline ends came to 9 bases. CDR1 is SGHDN, CDR2 FVKESK, per germline. The CDR3 runs 12 residues. Study outcomes and limitations: Reports say spike-specific CD8+ and CD4+ T cell responses covered substantial breadth after vaccination. For non-spike TCRs, breadth in vaccine recipients resembled that in placebo recipients.

This chain connects TRBV14 to TRBJ2-1; perhaps TRBD2 as D (5 bases). Source: peripheral blood, taken in a trial of Ad26.COV2.S vaccine versus placebo. The TCR sequence derives from a person between 18 and 59 years old who received the Ad26.COV2.S COVID-19 vaccine or a placebo. CDR3 sequence reads: CASSQDSGWQFF. The CDR3 nucleotides read TGTGCCAGCAGCCAAGACTCGGGGTGGCAGTTCTTC.